Listed here are 12 T cell receptor beta chains from one sample, sequenced in a study of human T cells and chemical hapten exposure. TCRdb reprocessed the RACE reads with MiXCR, giving one entry per CDR3 protein. The profile covers roughly 90,000 distinct CDR3 sequences, with roughly a tenth appearing a single time and roughly 1% taken by the ten largest. Time point reported: patch test 3, about 24 weeks after DPC sensitization. Treatment meaning: therapeutic diphenylcyclopropenone sensitization with weekly scalp DPC. The sequenced sample was whole blood, obtained in connection with sensitization to the hapten diphenylcyclopropenone (DPC). The receptors were gathered from a woman between 25 and 40 years old with alopecia areata. Some clones in this sample may be carry-over from other donors' samples.

V gene TRBV4-3 combines with J gene TRBJ2-1; no reliable D call. Germline V CDR1 and CDR2: LGHNA, YSLEER. With 4 bases removed from V and 1 base from J, the gap between germline ends came to 11 bases. The CDR3 contains 15 residues. The CDR3 nucleotides read TGCGCCAGCAGCCGAGACACGAATTCCTACAATGAGCAGTTCTTC. It codes for CASSRDTNSYNEQFF.

This clonotype was found a few times. V and J are TRBV6-2 or TRBV6-3 and TRBJ2-3; tentatively, D is TRBD1 (5 bases). With 6 bases removed from V and 6 bases from J, the gap between germline ends came to 16 bases. The CDR3 contains 14 residues. Germline V CDR1 and CDR2: MNHEY, SVGEGT. The chain's CDR3 is CASSLKGHMDTQYF. The CDR3 DNA follows: TGTGCCAGCAGCTTGAAAGGACACATGGATACGCAGTATTTT.

J is TRBJ2-2 and V is TRBV6-6; 10 bases are a match to TRBD2. The CDR3 has 15 amino acids. The ends lost 5 bases at V and 7 bases at J; junction bases unmatched: 7. Germline lookup yields CDR1 MNHNY and CDR2 SVGAGI (reference sequence). CDR3 coding DNA: TGTGCCAGCAGTGGTCCTAGCGGGAGCGGCGGGGAGCTGTTTTTT. Translating gives CASSGPSGSGGELFF.

This clonotype was detected ten times or more. The J gene is TRBJ2-3, the V gene TRBV5-1, with TRBD2 matching over 15 bases. J gave up 6 bases and V 4 bases, and 15 bases lay outside the gene matches. The CDR3 extends over 19 amino acids. Per the germline V gene, CDR1 is SGHRS and CDR2 is YFSETQ. For the CDR3, the DNA is TGCGCCAGCAGCCTCGCTCGGACTAGCGGGAGGGCCCTCGGCGATACGCAGTATTTT. It encodes CASSLARTSGRALGDTQYF.

This clonotype has a handful of counts. The gene calls are TRBV6-2 or TRBV6-3 and TRBJ2-7, with TRBD1 identical over 8 bases. The CDR3 contains 14 residues. Losses at the gene ends were 4 bases for V and 3 bases for J; bases not matched to a gene: 5. Germline CDR1 MNHEY, CDR2 SVGEGT. In DNA form, the CDR3 reads TGTGCCAGCAGTTCAGACAGGGGTCTCTACGAGCAGTACTTC. Translation: CASSSDRGLYEQYF.

This clonotype was found many times. This chain connects TRBV28 to TRBJ1-1; tentatively, D is TRBD1 (5 bases). Germline CDR1 and CDR2: MDHEN and SYDVKM. The CDR3 is 12 amino acids. The germline V and J ends were trimmed by 2 bases and 8 bases, with 9 bases remaining between them. Here the CDR3 DNA reads TGTGCCAGCAGTTTACGGGGGTCCGAAGCTTTCTTT. Translation: CASSLRGSEAFF.

V and J are TRBV5-1 and TRBJ2-7, with TRBD1 matching over 11 bases. J was trimmed by 3 bases and V by 0 bases; bases with no gene match: 5. Germline V gene data show CDR1 as SGHRS and CDR2 as YFSETQ. This CDR3 comprises 16 residues. The CDR3 region is CASSLVGQGAVYEQYF. The CDR3 DNA reads as TGCGCCAGCAGCTTGGTCGGACAGGGGGCTGTCTACGAGCAGTACTTC.

This clonotype was seen ten or more times. The chain combines TRBV12-3 or TRBV12-4 with TRBJ2-3, with D possibly TRBD1 on 5 matching bases. CDR3 size: 15 residues. V lost 5 bases to trimming and J lost 4 bases, with 16 bases between them. Here the CDR3 reads CASSRQLVIPDTQYF. CDR3 DNA: TGTGCCAGCAGTCGACAGCTCGTCATTCCAGATACGCAGTATTTT.

This clonotype was counted at least ten times. This chain uses TRBV6-6 with TRBJ1-2; D is unclear. Germline CDR1 reads MNHNY; CDR2 reads SVGAGI (reference sequence). This CDR3 contains 13 residues. V lost 7 bases, J lost 0 bases, and 9 bases lay in between. CDR3 sequence (DNA): TGTGCCAGCAAACGGGCCGCTAACTATGGCTACACCTTC. The encoded protein is CASKRAANYGYTF.

This clonotype has a count of ten or more. This chain joins TRBV7-2 and TRBJ1-3; a possible D gene is TRBD1 (6 bases). This CDR3 contains 15 residues. Between the trimmed V and J ends, which lost 2 bases and 0 bases, there was a span of 8 bases. Germline CDR1 reads SGHTA; CDR2 reads FQGNSA. CDR3 coding DNA: TGTGCCAGCAGCTTACAGGGGAGCTCTGGAAACACCATATATTTT. Translation: CASSLQGSSGNTIYF.

This clonotype has a count of ten or more. The chain joins TRBV13 to TRBJ1-6; TRBD1 might be the D (6 bases). The germline CDR1 and CDR2 sequences are PRHDT and FYEKMQ (reference sequence). The V end was cut by 2 bases, the J end by 14 bases, with 16 bases between. The CDR3 totals 14 residues. The CDR3 region is CASSLRAGEFTLHF. CDR3 in DNA: TGTGCCAGCAGCTTACGGGCAGGGGAATTCACCCTCCACTTT.

CDR3 loop: CATSQGGGTEAFF. The CDR3 nucleotides read TGTGCCACCAGTCAGGGCGGGGGCACTGAAGCTTTCTTT. The genes are TRBV24-1 and TRBJ1-1; D perhaps matches TRBD1 (5 bases). The length of the CDR3 is 13 residues. The germline V gene encodes CDR1 KGHDR and CDR2 SFDVKD. The ends were cut back, 6 bases at V and 4 bases at J, with 11 bases in the middle.